The clone carrying this T cell receptor (beta chain) was detected only a few times. The CDR3 has 15 amino acids. V dropped 6 bases and J dropped 0; count of bases not matched to a gene: 5. Germline-derived CDR1 and CDR2 are SQVTM and ANQGSEA. The record originates from a study of CD8 T cells in ankylosing spondylitis. For TCR beta, libraries came from quantitative 5'-RACE with molecular barcodes. TCRdb analysed the 5' RACE reads with MiXCR anew, one entry per CDR3 protein. The profile shows about 190,000 distinct CDR3 sequences, roughly 13% of them singletons. The source of this sequence is a female donor with ankylosing spondylitis or in good health (not recorded which). The sequenced sample consisted of blood, either unsorted or a sorted T cell fraction (not recorded which). The chain couples TRBV29-1 to TRBJ2-6, with TRBD1 matching over 7 bases. The CDR3 DNA sequence: TGCAGCGTCCCGACAGGGAGCTCTGGGGCCAACGTCCTGACTTTC. This gives the protein CSVPTGSSGANVLTF.